This TCR beta chain comes out of a study of blood T cell repertoires in COVID-19. Study-level information: COVID-19 samples from acute and convalescent phases originated in the United States, Italy and Spain. The cDNA or gDNA used as material had been derived from T cells, B-cell-depleted T cells, or PBMCs.

As processed by the authors: Estimated nucleated cell counts came from reference gene primer amplification. The table came from immunoSEQ multiplex PCR; TCRdb's copy has only in-frame clones and leaves some out. Clonal size and the V and J genes are those of that table, whereas D and trimming came from the DNA. Here the sample spans some 220,000 clones, roughly 84% being singletons. The CDR3 runs to 12 residues. Germline-derived CDR1 and CDR2 are MNHEY and SVGAGI. This clone was counted between two and nine times. The J gene is TRBJ2-2, the V gene TRBV6-5; D not certain. The TCR sequence derives from a man aged 50 or older with active or convalescent COVID-19. The sequenced sample was peripheral blood. The CDR3 sequence is CTTATNTGELFF. In nucleotides, the CDR3 is TGTACCACAGCGACCAACACCGGGGAGCTGTTTTTT.